The 22 T cell receptor beta chains reported below all come from one sample, sequenced in a study of CD8 T cells in ankylosing spondylitis. One entry per CDR3 protein, called by TCRdb with MiXCR from the 5' RACE reads. Counted here are some 120,000 distinct CDR3 sequences, around 13% occurring once; the ten biggest clones make up 3%. The sequencing input was blood, either unsorted or a sorted T cell fraction (not recorded which). The receptors here all came from a female donor with ankylosing spondylitis or in good health (not recorded which).

Many counts were recorded for this clonotype. The chain carries TRBV12-3 or TRBV12-4 and TRBJ2-7, with 8 bases fitting TRBD1. The CDR3 runs to 15 residues. Trimming at V came to 4 bases and at J to 2 bases, leaving 7 bases not matched to a gene. The CDR3 is CASSSWDRQTYEQYF. DNA for the CDR3: TGTGCCAGCAGTTCCTGGGACAGGCAAACCTACGAGCAGTACTTC.

This chain uses TRBV12-3 or TRBV12-4 with TRBJ2-7; a weak D match, TRBD2 (6 bases). CDR3 length: 15 residues. With 5 bases removed from V and 1 base from J, the gap between germline ends came to 15 bases. The CDR3, as DNA: TGTGCCAGCAGTCACTATCCCCGGGGGTCCTACGAGCAGTACTTC. It translates to CASSHYPRGSYEQYF.

Points on this clonotype: Since a much larger clone is just one base distant, this may be a read error. Lacking the conserved final phenylalanine or tryptophan, this CDR3 likely reflects a read error. The rearrangement links TRBV29-1 to TRBJ1-1; D is undetermined. Germline values: CDR1 SQVTM, CDR2 ANQGSEA. V was pared by 8 bases and J by 5 bases, with 18 bases between. The CDR3 length is 13 residues. The CDR3 nucleotides read TGCAGCATCTACAGAACCCGGGAGACTGAAGCTTTCATT. Translating gives CSIYRTRETEAFI.

This clonotype was recorded a few times. CDR3 in amino acids: CASSLERDGLFF. The CDR3 DNA follows: TGTGCCAGCAGCTTAGAGCGGGACGGACTGTTCTTC. The chain joins TRBV7-2 to TRBJ2-1; 7 positions agree with TRBD2. V gave up 1 base and J gave up 15 bases; unmatched junction bases: 6. CDR1 is SGHTA and CDR2 is FQGNSA in the germline V gene. The CDR3 extends over 12 amino acids.

This clonotype has a count of ten or more. The chain couples TRBV20-1 to TRBJ1-1; 7 bases match TRBD1. Germline CDR1 DFQATT, CDR2 SNEGSKA (reference sequence). V lost 3 bases and J lost 1; bases outside the gene matches: 5. The CDR3 totals 14 residues. The CDR3 protein is CSARTGTENTEAFF. In DNA form, the CDR3 reads TGCAGTGCTAGGACCGGGACAGAGAACACTGAAGCTTTCTTT.

This clonotype occurred many times. The CDR3 sequence: CASSAGLAGGSEQFF. The CDR3 region has the DNA TGTGCCAGCAGCGCGGGACTAGCGGGGGGCAGTGAGCAGTTCTTC. The chain links TRBV7-2 to TRBJ2-1; 15 bases agree with TRBD2. V gave up 5 bases and J gave up 9 bases; unmatched junction bases: 5. The CDR3 has 15 amino acids. Looked up from germline, CDR1 is SGHTA and CDR2 is FQGNSA.

The chain employs TRBV5-1 and TRBJ1-1; 8 bases fit TRBD1. Trimming took 4 bases from V and 2 from J; bases not matched to a gene: 10. Germline-derived CDR1 and CDR2 are SGHRS and YFSETQ. CDR3 length: 16 residues. The CDR3 reads CASSPQGQGPNTEAFF. The CDR3, as DNA: TGCGCCAGCAGCCCTCAAGGACAGGGACCCAACACTGAAGCTTTCTTT.

CDR3 DNA sequence: TGTGCCAGCAGTGAAGGACGCGAACTGAACACTGAAGCTTTCTTT. Translation: CASSEGRELNTEAFF. The rearrangement joins TRBV2 to TRBJ1-1; D ambiguous. Germline-derived CDR1 and CDR2 are SNHLY and FYNNEI. Trimming shortened V by 1 base and J by 0 bases, and 9 bases separated the two germline ends. The CDR3 spans 15 residues.

At least ten counts were recorded for this clonotype. The rearrangement joins TRBV7-2 to TRBJ2-2; 7 bases align to TRBD2. The J segment lost 6 bases and the V segment lost 5 bases, leaving 12 bases of the junction unmatched. The CDR3 totals 16 residues. Germline V gene sequence: CDR1 SGHTA, CDR2 FQGNSA. CDR3 coding DNA: TGTGCCAGCAGCCCCCGGGCGGGAGTGTATTCCGGGGAGCTGTTTTTT. It is translated as CASSPRAGVYSGELFF.

This clonotype was observed a few times. The rearrangement links TRBV29-1 to TRBJ1-6, with 8 bases identical to TRBD1. The J segment lost 7 bases and the V segment lost 6 bases, leaving 11 bases of the junction unmatched. Germline CDR1 and CDR2: SQVTM and ANQGSEA. The CDR3 contains 15 residues. DNA of the CDR3: TGCAGCGTGGCCCTCTCGACAGGGGAGAATTCACCCCTCCACTTT. Encoded protein: CSVALSTGENSPLHF.

The CDR3 coding sequence is TGTGCCAGCAGCTTATCTTTCGGGGGCACTGGCAAAAACATTCAGTACTTC. It encodes CASSLSFGGTGKNIQYF. The chain links TRBV7-8 to TRBJ2-4; either TRBD1 or TRBD2 may fit D (6 bases each). Germline loops: CDR1 SGHVS, CDR2 FQNEAQ. Trimming removed 2 bases from V and 3 bases from J, with 17 bases in between. CDR3 length: 17 amino acids.

The genes are TRBV20-1 and TRBJ1-2; D not resolved. Per germline, CDR1 DFQATT and CDR2 SNEGSKA (reference sequence). V gave up 5 bases and J gave up 1 base, with 8 bases separating them. The CDR3 has 12 residues. The CDR3 here is CSAFLNNYGYTF. The CDR3 DNA is TGCAGTGCTTTCCTTAATAACTATGGCTACACCTTC.

The table lists this clonotype with many counts. V usage is TRBV12-3 or TRBV12-4 and J usage is TRBJ2-3; D not certain. There are 13 residues in the CDR3. The ends were cut back, 5 bases at V and 0 bases at J, with 6 bases in the middle. The chain's CDR3 is CASSARSTDTQYF. DNA for the CDR3: TGTGCCAGCAGTGCGAGAAGCACAGATACGCAGTATTTT.

The table lists this clonotype with many counts. The chain recombines TRBV12-3 or TRBV12-4 with TRBJ1-2, with D possibly matching TRBD1 (6 bases). Trimming left V 1 base short and J 2 bases short, with 14 bases between. The CDR3 has 16 residues. The CDR3 spells CASSLGGAELNYGYTF. In nucleotides, the CDR3 is TGTGCCAGCAGTTTAGGGGGGGCAGAATTAAACTATGGCTACACCTTC.

This clonotype was detected ten times or more. The chain carries TRBV19 and TRBJ2-3; the D call may be TRBD1 or TRBD2 (6 bases each). Germline V gene data show CDR1 as LNHDA and CDR2 as SQIVND (reference sequence). The ends were cut back, 9 bases at V and 1 base at J, with 14 bases in the middle. This CDR3 contains 14 residues. CDR3 loop: CASIAGHRTDTQYF. The CDR3 DNA reads as TGTGCCAGCATTGCGGGACATCGCACAGATACGCAGTATTTT. Based on the CDR3 plus reference TRBV19 and TRBJ2-3, the full variable domain is DGGITQSPKYLFRKEGQNVTLSCEQNLNHDAMYWYRQDPGQGLRLIYYSQIVNDFQKGDIAEGYSVSREKKESFPLTVTSAQKNPTAFYLCASIAGHRTDTQYFGPGTRLTVL.

This clonotype has at least ten counts. The V and J genes are TRBV12-3 or TRBV12-4 and TRBJ2-3; the D gene is possibly TRBD2 (7 bases). The V end lost 5 bases, the J end lost 3 bases, and 18 bases lay between the germline ends. This CDR3 region has 16 residues. The CDR3 protein is CASSPGRTRGTDTQYF. The CDR3 DNA is TGTGCCAGCAGTCCGGGAAGGACTAGGGGGACAGATACGCAGTATTTT.

This chain links TRBV6-1 with TRBJ2-1, with 8 bases matching TRBD2. V lost 8 bases, J lost 6 bases, and 12 bases stayed unmatched. CDR1 and CDR2 from the germline V gene are MNHNS and SASEGT. This CDR3 spans 15 amino acids. The CDR3 region has the DNA TGTGCCAGCCGCCGAGCGGGAGCTGCGATCAATGAGCAGTTCTTC. Encoded protein: CASRRAGAAINEQFF.

This clonotype occurred a few times. The rearrangement uses TRBV5-1 and TRBJ2-7; no firm D call. The CDR3 is 12 amino acids. CDR1 and CDR2 from the germline V gene are SGHRS and YFSETQ. V lost 4 bases, J lost 6 bases, and 11 bases lay in between. The CDR3 DNA reads TGCGCCAGCAGCCGGGCCTCGGGCGAGCAGTACTTC. It specifies CASSRASGEQYF. The full variable domain, with the rest looked up from reference TRBV5-1 and TRBJ2-7, is KAGVTQTPRYLIKTRGQQVTLSCSPISGHRSVSWYQQTPGQGLQFLFEYFSETQRNKGNFPGRFSGRQFSNSRSEMNVSTLELGDSALYLCASSRASGEQYFGPGTRLTVT.

V usage is TRBV6-1 and J usage is TRBJ2-5; 7 nucleotides line up with TRBD1. J was trimmed by 4 bases and V by 6 bases; bases with no gene match: 5. The CDR3 extends over 13 amino acids. Germline values: CDR1 MNHNS, CDR2 SASEGT. CDR3 residues: CASRQDRRETQYF. The CDR3 coding sequence is TGTGCCAGCAGGCAGGACAGGAGAGAGACCCAGTACTTC.

This clonotype has ten or more counts. The J gene is TRBJ2-1, the V gene TRBV7-9, with D tentatively TRBD1 or TRBD2 (5 bases each). Per the germline V gene, CDR1 is SEHNR and CDR2 is FQNEAQ (reference sequence). Deletions cut 6 bases from V and 1 base from J, with 13 bases between. This CDR3 is built from 15 residues. CDR3 region: CASSPPGTSYNEQFF. The CDR3 bases are TGTGCCAGCAGTCCGCCCGGGACGTCCTACAATGAGCAGTTCTTC.

This clonotype was seen at least ten times. V usage is TRBV7-8 and J usage is TRBJ2-1; 10 positions agree with TRBD2. CDR3 length equals 18 residues. With V trimmed by 0 bases and J by 0 bases, 5 bases remained unmatched. Germline loops: CDR1 SGHVS, CDR2 FQNEAQ. CDR3 coding DNA: TGTGCCAGCAGCTTAGCGCGGAGGACTAGCGGCTCCTACAATGAGCAGTTCTTC. Translation gives CASSLARRTSGSYNEQFF.

In the case of this clonotype: A much bigger clone sits one base away, suggesting this may be a read error. CDR3 region: CACSQLSISTDTQYF. CDR3 nucleotide sequence: TGTGCCTGCAGCCAGCTATCTATTAGCACAGATACGCAGTATTTT. The rearrangement joins TRBV14 to TRBJ2-3; no clear D. There are 15 residues in the CDR3. Germline V gene lookup returns CDR1 SGHDN and CDR2 FVKESK.